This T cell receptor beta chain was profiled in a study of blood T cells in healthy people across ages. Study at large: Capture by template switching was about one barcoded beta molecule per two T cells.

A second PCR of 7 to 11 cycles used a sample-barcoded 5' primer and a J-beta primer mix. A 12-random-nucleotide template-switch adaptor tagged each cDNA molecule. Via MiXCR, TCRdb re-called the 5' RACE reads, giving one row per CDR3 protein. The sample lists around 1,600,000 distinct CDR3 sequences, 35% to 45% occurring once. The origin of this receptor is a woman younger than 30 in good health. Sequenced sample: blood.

The CDR3 sequence: CASSQDNAGSTQYF. The CDR3 DNA reads as TGTGCCAGCAGCCAAGATAATGCGGGAAGTACGCAGTATTTT. J is TRBJ2-3 and V is TRBV4-2; D possibly corresponds to TRBD2 (6 bases). With 0 bases removed from V and 8 bases from J, the gap between germline ends came to 12 bases. This CDR3 has 14 residues. CDR1 is LGHNA, CDR2 YNFKEQ, per germline.